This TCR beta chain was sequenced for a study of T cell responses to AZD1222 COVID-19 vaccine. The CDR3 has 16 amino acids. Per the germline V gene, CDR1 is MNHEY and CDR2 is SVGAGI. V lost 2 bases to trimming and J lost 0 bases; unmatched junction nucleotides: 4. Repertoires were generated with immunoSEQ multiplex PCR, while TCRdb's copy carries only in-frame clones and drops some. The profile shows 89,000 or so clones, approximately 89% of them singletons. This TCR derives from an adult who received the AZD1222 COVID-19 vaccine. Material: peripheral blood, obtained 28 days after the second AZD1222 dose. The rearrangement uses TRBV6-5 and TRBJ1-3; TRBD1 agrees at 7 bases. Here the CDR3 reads CASSYATGSSGNTIYF. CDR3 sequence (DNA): TGTGCCAGCAGTTACGCGACAGGGAGCTCTGGAAACACCATATATTTT.